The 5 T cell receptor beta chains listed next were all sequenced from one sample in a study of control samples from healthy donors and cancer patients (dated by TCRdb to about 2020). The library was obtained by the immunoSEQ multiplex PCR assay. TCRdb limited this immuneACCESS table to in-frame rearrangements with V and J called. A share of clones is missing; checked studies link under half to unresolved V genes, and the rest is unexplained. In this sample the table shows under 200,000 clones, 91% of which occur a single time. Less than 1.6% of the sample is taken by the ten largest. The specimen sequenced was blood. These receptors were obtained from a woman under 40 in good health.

CDR3 in amino acids: CASRGDRSYEQYF. CDR3 coding DNA: TGTGCCAGCAGGGGGGACCGTTCCTACGAGCAGTACTTC. This sequence joins TRBV11-2 and TRBJ2-7, with D possibly being TRBD1 or TRBD2 (5 bases each). The CDR3 has 13 amino acids. Germline CDR1 reads SGHAT; CDR2 reads FQNNGV. Trimming left V 6 bases short and J 1 base short, with 10 bases between.

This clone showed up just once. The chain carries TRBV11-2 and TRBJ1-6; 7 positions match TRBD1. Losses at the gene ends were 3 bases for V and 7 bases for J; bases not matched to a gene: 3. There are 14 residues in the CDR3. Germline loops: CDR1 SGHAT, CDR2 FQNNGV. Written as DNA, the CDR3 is TGTGCCAGCAGCTTGACAGGGTACAATTCACCCCTCCACTTT. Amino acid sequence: CASSLTGYNSPLHF.

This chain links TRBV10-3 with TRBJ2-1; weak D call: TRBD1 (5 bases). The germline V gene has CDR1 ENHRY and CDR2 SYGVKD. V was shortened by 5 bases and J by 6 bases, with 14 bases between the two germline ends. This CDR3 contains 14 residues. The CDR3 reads CAISNIEGVNEQFF. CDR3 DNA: TGTGCCATCAGTAATATAGAAGGGGTCAATGAGCAGTTCTTC.

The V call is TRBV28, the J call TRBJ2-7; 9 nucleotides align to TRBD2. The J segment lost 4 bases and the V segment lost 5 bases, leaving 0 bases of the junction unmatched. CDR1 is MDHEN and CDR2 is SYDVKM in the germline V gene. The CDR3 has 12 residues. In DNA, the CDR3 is TGTGCCAGCAGTGCGGGAGGGTACGAGCAGTACTTC. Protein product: CASSAGGYEQYF.

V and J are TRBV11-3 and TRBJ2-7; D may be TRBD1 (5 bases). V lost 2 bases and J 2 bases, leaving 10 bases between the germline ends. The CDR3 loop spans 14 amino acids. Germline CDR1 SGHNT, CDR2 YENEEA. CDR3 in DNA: TGTGCCAGCAGCTTAAGGCAGGGCGCCTACGAGCAGTACTTC. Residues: CASSLRQGAYEQYF.